This TCR beta chain was captured by sequencing in a study of blood T cells in healthy people across ages. V gave up 5 bases and J gave up 3 bases; unmatched junction bases: 5. This CDR3 is built from 13 residues. Looked up from germline, CDR1 is DFQATT and CDR2 is SNEGSKA (reference sequence). This clonotype was counted between two and nine times. Antigen: not known. Combining a sample-barcoded 5' primer with a J-beta primer mix, a second PCR ran for roughly 7 to 12 cycles. TCRdb re-called the 5' RACE reads through MiXCR, storing one row per CDR3 protein. The sample holds around 500,000 distinct CDR3 sequences, about 26% seen once. Study findings and constraints: Estimates based on one million T cells were treated as lower bounds.

In addition, the sample was reused for a study of T cells of mothers and their children. That investigation notes: For unrelated pairs as for related ones, thymic selection shapes TCR recombination output similarly. Clones that were microchimeric and persistent were not detected among T cells.

The sequence was obtained from a boy aged 2 to 10 in good health. The chain uses TRBV20-1 and TRBJ1-2; 8 positions match TRBD1. The sequencing sample was made of blood. The CDR3 sequence is CSALETGDYGYTF. Written as DNA, the CDR3 is TGCAGTGCTTTGGAGACAGGGGACTATGGCTACACCTTC.